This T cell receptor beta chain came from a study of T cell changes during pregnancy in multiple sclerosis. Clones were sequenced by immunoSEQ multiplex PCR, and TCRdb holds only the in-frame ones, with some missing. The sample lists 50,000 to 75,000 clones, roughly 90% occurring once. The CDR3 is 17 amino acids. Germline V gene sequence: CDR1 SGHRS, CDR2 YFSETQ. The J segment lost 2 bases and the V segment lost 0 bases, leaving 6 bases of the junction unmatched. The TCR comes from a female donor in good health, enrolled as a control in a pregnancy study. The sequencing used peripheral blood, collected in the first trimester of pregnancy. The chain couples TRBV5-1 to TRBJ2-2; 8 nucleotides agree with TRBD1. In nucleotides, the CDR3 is TGCGCCAGCAGCTTGGCACCGACAGGGGTCAACACCGGGGAGCTGTTTTTT. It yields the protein CASSLAPTGVNTGELFF.